The 30 T cell receptor beta chains reported below all come from one sample, sequenced in a study of T cell responses to AZD1222 COVID-19 vaccine. Generated by immunoSEQ multiplex PCR, the TCRdb table keeps only in-frame clones and is missing some. The sample has about 70,000 clones, 87% seen once. The sample consisted of peripheral blood, taken 28 days after the second AZD1222 dose. These receptors originate from an adult who received the AZD1222 COVID-19 vaccine.

This chain connects TRBV19 to TRBJ1-1, with a weak D call TRBD1 (5 bases). There are 12 residues in the CDR3. The V end lost 5 bases, the J end lost 8 bases, and 12 bases lay between the germline ends. Germline CDR1 and CDR2: LNHDA and SQIVND (reference sequence). The CDR3 spells CASSASYREAFF. CDR3 nucleotides: TGTGCCAGTAGTGCCAGCTACAGGGAAGCTTTCTTT.

The rearrangement links TRBV3-1 (or the pseudogene TRBV3-2) to TRBJ1-2, with 9 bases aligning to TRBD1. The CDR3 is 15 residues long. The trim removed 1 base at V and 6 bases at J, leaving 6 bases unmatched. The germline gives CDR1 LGHDT, CDR2 YNNKEL (reference sequence). The chain's CDR3 is CASSQGDRAGHGYTF. CDR3 bases: TGTGCCAGCAGCCAAGGGGACAGGGCAGGGCATGGCTACACCTTC.

The rearrangement uses TRBV7-2 and TRBJ2-1; 10 nucleotides line up with TRBD2. With 5 bases clipped from V and 4 bases from J, the junction kept 5 bases outside the gene matches. The CDR3 is made up of 15 amino acids. Germline V gene sequence: CDR1 SGHTA, CDR2 FQGNSA. CDR3 sequence reads: CASSHTSGKYNEQFF. In nucleotides, the CDR3 is TGTGCCAGCAGCCACACTAGCGGGAAGTACAATGAGCAGTTCTTC.

The chain is built from TRBV5-1 and TRBJ2-5; 8 bases fit TRBD1. This CDR3 has 13 residues. V was pared by 4 bases and J by 3 bases, with 2 bases of the junction left unmatched. Germline lookup yields CDR1 SGHRS and CDR2 YFSETQ. CDR3 nucleotides: TGCGCCAGCAGCGAGGACAGGGAAGAGACCCAGTACTTC. It translates to CASSEDREETQYF.

This chain joins TRBV7-9 and TRBJ2-1, with D unclear. Per the germline V gene, CDR1 is SEHNR and CDR2 is FQNEAQ (reference sequence). The CDR3 has 13 amino acids. Trimming stripped 1 base from V and 4 bases from J, with 5 bases between. CDR3 protein: CASSLVSYNEQFF. DNA of the CDR3: TGTGCCAGCAGCTTAGTCAGTTACAATGAGCAGTTCTTC.

The chain combines TRBV29-1 with TRBJ1-2; no definite D call. The germline V gene has CDR1 SQVTM and CDR2 ANQGSEA. CDR3 length: 12 residues. The DNA of the CDR3 is TGCGTTGGGGAGGAACCTAACTATGGCTACACCTTC. Its protein product is CVGEEPNYGYTF.

The V call is TRBV5-1, the J call TRBJ1-1; 11 bases align to TRBD1. The CDR3 contains 15 residues. Losses at the gene ends were 7 bases for V and 0 bases for J; bases not matched to a gene: 5. Germline-derived CDR1 and CDR2 are SGHRS and YFSETQ. CDR3 nucleotide sequence: TGCGCCAGCCGACGGACAGGGGGCTTGAACACTGAAGCTTTCTTT. Translated, it gives CASRRTGGLNTEAFF.

This chain uses TRBV3-1 (or the pseudogene TRBV3-2) with TRBJ1-3; no clear D. This CDR3 region has 15 residues. The germline CDR1 and CDR2 sequences are LGHDT and YNNKEL (reference sequence). V lost 5 bases and J 9 bases, leaving 20 bases between the germline ends. The CDR3 DNA reads as TGTGCCAGCAGCAAGTCCCGCAGTTCCATAATCACCATATATTTT. Translation: CASSKSRSSIITIYF.

The chain is built from TRBV2 and TRBJ1-1; 7 bases map to TRBD1. Germline loops: CDR1 SNHLY, CDR2 FYNNEI. The CDR3 is made up of 12 amino acids. V was clipped by 6 bases and J by 11 bases; unmatched bases: 9. This CDR3 is CASRRQGVEAFF. Here the CDR3 DNA reads TGTGCCAGCAGAAGACAGGGTGTTGAGGCTTTCTTT.

This clone appeared once. J is TRBJ2-3 and V is TRBV15; D may be TRBD2 (6 bases). The germline CDR1 and CDR2 sequences are LNHNV and YYDKDF (reference sequence). Trimming cost V 0 bases and J 3 bases, with 13 bases left between them. CDR3 length equals 16 residues. This chain's CDR3 is CATSRDVAGTTDTQYF. For the CDR3, the DNA is TGTGCCACCAGCAGAGATGTGGCAGGGACTACAGATACGCAGTATTTT.

The rearrangement links TRBV7-9 to TRBJ1-5; D not resolved. This CDR3 spans 17 amino acids. V was cut by 3 bases and J by 3 bases, with 18 bases left in between. CDR1 is SEHNR, CDR2 FQNEAQ, per germline (reference sequence). DNA of the CDR3: TGTGCCAGCAGCTTTCAACCGATAAAGGTAGACAATCAGCCCCAGCATTTT. Translated, it gives CASSFQPIKVDNQPQHF.

The chain is built from TRBV7-8 and TRBJ2-1; TRBD2 agrees at 13 bases. Trimming took 5 bases from V and 7 from J; bases not matched to a gene: 8. This CDR3 has 16 residues. Per the germline V gene, CDR1 is SGHVS and CDR2 is FQNEAQ. The CDR3 DNA is TGTGCCAGCAGCAGTCCGGGACTAGCGGGAAAGAATGAGCAGTTCTTC. Translation: CASSSPGLAGKNEQFF.

This chain joins TRBV6-5 and TRBJ1-4; no clear D. V was trimmed by 4 bases and J by 8 bases, leaving 8 bases between them. Looked up from germline, CDR1 is MNHEY and CDR2 is SVGAGI. The CDR3 loop spans 12 amino acids. For the CDR3, the DNA is TGTGCCAGCAGTTCTCACACAGAAAAACTGTTTTTT. Protein: CASSSHTEKLFF.

This chain uses TRBV27 with TRBJ1-4; 9 bases align to TRBD1. The CDR3 is 15 residues long. The ends lost 4 bases at V and 8 bases at J; junction bases unmatched: 8. Germline V CDR1 and CDR2: MNHEY, SMNVEV (reference sequence). Here the CDR3 reads CASSSSGTGLEKLFF. The DNA of the CDR3 is TGTGCCAGCAGTTCCTCCGGGACAGGGCTGGAAAAACTGTTTTTT.

The rearrangement uses TRBV7-9 and TRBJ1-3, with D unclear. The CDR3 totals 14 residues. Germline lookup yields CDR1 SEHNR and CDR2 FQNEAQ (reference sequence). Trimming stripped 4 bases from V and 0 bases from J, with 7 bases between. This CDR3 reads CASSSGSSGNTIYF. CDR3 bases: TGTGCCAGCAGCTCCGGATCCTCTGGAAACACCATATATTTT. Looking up the rest from reference TRBV7-9 and TRBJ1-3 gives the full variable domain: DTGVSQNPRHKITKRGQNVTFRCDPISEHNRLYWYRQTLGQGPEFLTYFQNEAQLEKSRLLSDRFSAERPKGSFSTLEIQRTEQGDSAMYLCASSSGSSGNTIYFGEGSWLTVV.

This clone is a singleton in its sample. The chain links TRBV5-1 to TRBJ1-2; 11 bases match TRBD1. Germline V gene lookup returns CDR1 SGHRS and CDR2 YFSETQ. This CDR3 region has 14 residues. V was clipped by 2 bases and J by 7 bases; unmatched bases: 4. CDR3 nucleotide sequence: TGCGCCAGCAGCTTAACGGGACAGGGGGTTGGCTACACCTTC. This encodes CASSLTGQGVGYTF.

The rearrangement joins TRBV5-8 to TRBJ2-7; the D is unclear. The CDR3 has 14 amino acids. The V gene lost 1 base and the J gene lost 2 bases, with 10 bases spanning the gap. Germline values: CDR1 SGHTS, CDR2 YDEGEE. DNA for the CDR3: TGTGCCAGCAGCTTGCGGTATACCCCCTACGAGCAGTACTTC. It translates to CASSLRYTPYEQYF.

CDR3: CASSVQEGQPQHF. The CDR3 DNA follows: TGTGCCAGCAGCGTACAGGAGGGGCAGCCCCAGCATTTT. This sequence joins TRBV7-2 and TRBJ1-5; possible D gene TRBD1, 5 bases. CDR1 is SGHTA, CDR2 FQGNSA, per germline. V gave up 5 bases and J gave up 7 bases, with 12 bases separating them. The length of the CDR3 is 13 residues.

The chain joins TRBV10-3 to TRBJ1-2; D gene unclear. V was clipped by 10 bases and J by 1 base, with 13 bases between them. Germline V gives CDR1 ENHRY, CDR2 SYGVKD. The CDR3 runs to 13 residues. The chain's CDR3 is CATGRDINYGYTF. CDR3 nucleotide sequence: TGTGCCACCGGCAGAGACATTAACTATGGCTACACCTTC.

The count of this clone is one. J is TRBJ1-6 and V is TRBV30; D is unclear. This CDR3 contains 14 residues. With 6 bases removed from V and 9 bases from J, the gap between germline ends came to 18 bases. Germline V gene lookup returns CDR1 GTSNPN and CDR2 SVGIG (reference sequence). The CDR3, as DNA: TGTGCCTGTACGGGTTCAGCCGGTAGTTCACCCCTCCACTTT. Its protein product is CACTGSAGSSPLHF. Full variable domain (outside the CDR3, taken from reference TRBV30 and TRBJ1-6): SQTIHQWPATLVQPVGSPLSLECTVEGTSNPNLYWYRQAAGRGLQLLFYSVGIGQISSEVPQNLSASRPQDRQFILSSKKLLLSDSGFYLCACTGSAGSSPLHFGNGTRLTVT.

The genes are TRBV19 and TRBJ2-7, with TRBD2 as a possible D gene (5 bases). The CDR3 spans 13 residues. Germline V gene data show CDR1 as LNHDA and CDR2 as SQIVND (reference sequence). V shed 0 bases and J shed 13 bases, with 16 bases lying between them. The CDR3 protein is CASSIDLEGLVYF. As DNA, the CDR3 is TGTGCCAGTAGTATAGATCTTGAGGGATTGGTTTACTTC.

The chain recombines TRBV7-3 with TRBJ2-1, with TRBD2 matching over 11 bases. The germline gives CDR1 SGHTA, CDR2 FQGTGA. This CDR3 contains 17 residues. V lost 4 bases and J lost 9; bases outside the gene matches: 14. CDR3 residues: CASSSPRVAGGPVEQFF. As DNA, the CDR3 is TGTGCCAGCAGCTCTCCCCGCGTAGCGGGAGGGCCGGTTGAGCAGTTCTTC.

This sequence joins TRBV30 and TRBJ1-2, with 7 positions matching TRBD1. V lost 3 bases and J lost 2; bases outside the gene matches: 3. This CDR3 is built from 13 residues. The germline V gene encodes CDR1 GTSNPN and CDR2 SVGIG (reference sequence). CDR3 sequence (DNA): TGTGCCTGGAGGACAGGGAAGAACTATGGCTACACCTTC. Amino acids: CAWRTGKNYGYTF.

This chain connects TRBV18 to TRBJ1-3; tentative D call: TRBD1 (6 bases). Trimming shortened V by 4 bases and J by 8 bases, and 18 bases separated the two germline ends. This CDR3 is 15 amino acids long. The germline V gene encodes CDR1 KGHSH and CDR2 LQKENI. CDR3 residues: CASSRDTGAKDTIYF. CDR3 DNA sequence: TGTGCCAGCTCACGGGACACGGGGGCGAAGGACACCATATATTTT.

This clone was recorded once. CDR3 protein: CASSFGGVGANTGELFF. In DNA form, the CDR3 reads TGTGCCAGCAGTTTTGGGGGGGTAGGGGCGAACACCGGGGAGCTGTTTTTT. The chain links TRBV28 to TRBJ2-2, with TRBD2 matching 7 bases. Germline V gene lookup returns CDR1 MDHEN and CDR2 SYDVKM. Trimming cost V 3 bases and J 0 bases; bases outside gene matches: 7. The CDR3 runs to 17 residues.

The rearrangement joins TRBV20-1 to TRBJ2-2; D is uncertain. Germline V CDR1 and CDR2: DFQATT, SNEGSKA (reference sequence). V was shortened by 1 base and J by 7 bases, with 4 bases between the two germline ends. The CDR3 has 11 residues. CDR3 bases: TGCAGTGCTAGAGGTTACGGGGAGCTGTTTTTT. Translation gives CSARGYGELFF.

This chain's CDR3 is CASKSGGDTNEQFF. The DNA for the CDR3 is TGTGCCAGCAAATCAGGGGGCGATACGAATGAGCAGTTCTTC. The chain has TRBV6-4 and TRBJ2-1; TRBD1 matches 8 bases. V was pared by 7 bases and J by 7 bases, with 9 bases of the junction left unmatched. The CDR3 is made up of 14 amino acids. Germline V gene sequence: CDR1 MRHNA, CDR2 SNTAGT.

The CDR3 region has the DNA TGTGCCAGCAGTCGCTTGCAAGTCACAGGGGGGGAGGCCAAAAACATTCAGTACTTC. Its protein is CASSRLQVTGGEAKNIQYF. J is TRBJ2-4 and V is TRBV6-6; weak D call: TRBD1 (8 bases). The CDR3 has 19 residues. Germline lookup yields CDR1 MNHNY and CDR2 SVGAGI (reference sequence). V shed 5 bases and J shed 1 base, with 24 bases lying between them.

V and J are TRBV7-3 and TRBJ1-1; D gene unclear. Per germline, CDR1 SGHTA and CDR2 FQGTGA. This CDR3 has 15 residues. The V end lost 8 bases, the J end lost 0 bases, and 16 bases lay between the germline ends. The CDR3, as DNA: TGTGCCAGCTCCGGGAGCGGATCGCTGAACACTGAAGCTTTCTTT. It codes for CASSGSGSLNTEAFF.

The V call is TRBV6-5, the J call TRBJ1-3; D gene ambiguous. V gave up 8 bases and J gave up 1 base, with 12 bases separating them. The germline V gene encodes CDR1 MNHEY and CDR2 SVGAGI. The CDR3 totals 14 residues. The CDR3 sequence: CASGPTRSGNTIYF. The CDR3 DNA reads as TGTGCCAGCGGCCCTACGCGTTCTGGAAACACCATATATTTT.